The entry below gives a single TCR beta chain sequence along with its context. The antigen remains undetermined. Trimming removed 0 bases from V and 0 bases from J, with 8 bases in between. Per the germline V gene, CDR1 is MNHEY and CDR2 is SVGEGT. The CDR3 spans 15 residues. This sample is part of a study of T cell responses to AZD1222 COVID-19 vaccine. TCRdb's table, derived via immunoSEQ multiplex PCR, lists solely in-frame clones and lacks some. The data show about 180,000 clones, about nine tenths seen once. Study-wide findings and caveats: Increases in Spike-specific TCR breadth and depth were seen after two AZD1222 doses. Baseline antibody screening turned up just six seropositive AZD1222 recipients.

The source material was peripheral blood, sampled on day 0 of AZD1222 vaccination. The receptor's source is an adult in good health. The chain recombines TRBV6-2 or TRBV6-3 with TRBJ1-1; D remains unclear. CDR3 nucleotide sequence: TGTGCCAGCAGTTACTCGTCGGGGTTGAACACTGAAGCTTTCTTT. Its protein is CASSYSSGLNTEAFF.